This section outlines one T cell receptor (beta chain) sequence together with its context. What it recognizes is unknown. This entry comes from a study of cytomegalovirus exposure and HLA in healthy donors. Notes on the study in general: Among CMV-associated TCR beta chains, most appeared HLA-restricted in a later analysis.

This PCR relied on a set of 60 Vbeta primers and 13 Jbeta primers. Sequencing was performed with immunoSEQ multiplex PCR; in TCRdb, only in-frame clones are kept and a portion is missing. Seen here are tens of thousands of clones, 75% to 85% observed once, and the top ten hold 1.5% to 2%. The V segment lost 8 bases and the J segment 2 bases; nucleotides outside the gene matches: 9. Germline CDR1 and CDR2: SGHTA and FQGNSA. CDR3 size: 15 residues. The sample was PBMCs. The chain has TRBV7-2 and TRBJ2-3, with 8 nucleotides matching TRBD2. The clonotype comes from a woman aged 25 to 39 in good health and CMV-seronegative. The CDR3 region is CASLTGGPPTDTQYF. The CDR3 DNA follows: TGTGCCAGCTTGACGGGAGGGCCCCCCACAGATACGCAGTATTTT.